A single sample is the source of the 26 T cell receptor beta chains below, sequenced in a study of blood T cell repertoires in COVID-19. Repertoires were generated with immunoSEQ multiplex PCR, while TCRdb's copy carries only in-frame clones and drops some. Of hundreds of thousands of clones detected, around 90% appear once; the ten largest clones hold approximately 5.2%. Sequenced input: PBMCs or T cells enriched from blood (not recorded which). All receptors derive from a man in his sixties who had recovered from COVID-19.

The V and J genes are TRBV5-5 and TRBJ1-3; D unresolved. The CDR3 contains 15 residues. V was cut by 0 bases and J by 2 bases, with 9 bases left in between. Germline CDR1 and CDR2: SGHKS and YYEKEE (reference sequence). The CDR3 coding sequence is TGTGCCAGCAGCTTGGATGCAGCGGCTGGAAACACCATATATTTT. It is translated as CASSLDAAAGNTIYF.

The chain couples TRBV19 to TRBJ1-2, with unresolved D. Trimming took off 5 bases at V and 4 bases at J, with 17 bases between the two ends. This CDR3 contains 15 residues. Germline-derived CDR1 and CDR2 are LNHDA and SQIVND (reference sequence). This chain's CDR3 is CASSLAGGIAYGYTF. Written as DNA, the CDR3 is TGTGCCAGTAGTCTAGCGGGAGGCATCGCCTATGGCTACACCTTC.

The chain recombines TRBV11-3 with TRBJ2-1; TRBD2 matches 14 bases. The CDR3 sequence is 16 residues long. Germline lookup yields CDR1 SGHNT and CDR2 YENEEA. The J segment lost 7 bases and the V segment lost 0 bases, leaving 2 bases of the junction unmatched. For the CDR3, the DNA is TGTGCCAGCAGCTTAGAGGGACTAGCGGGAGAGAATGAGCAGTTCTTC. This gives the protein CASSLEGLAGENEQFF. Drawing the rest from reference TRBV11-3 and TRBJ2-1, the complete variable domain is EAGVVQSPRYKIIEKKQPVAFWCNPISGHNTLYWYLQNLGQGPELLIRYENEEAVDDSQLPKDRFSAERLKGVDSTLKIQPAELGDSAVYLCASSLEGLAGENEQFFGPGTRLTVL.

The gene calls are TRBV12-2 and TRBJ2-5; the table's D gene call, TRBD2, was not cross checked with the DNA. TRBV12-2 is tagged as a pseudogene. The CDR3 runs 17 residues. The CDR3 region is CASRLASLAGDQETQYF. CDR3 DNA: TGTGCAAGTCGCTTAGCCAGCCTAGCGGGGGACCAAGAGACCCAGTACTTC.

This clone was detected only once. V gene TRBV7-9 combines with J gene TRBJ1-4; 7 bases are shared with TRBD1. CDR3 size: 16 residues. Trimming removed 8 bases from V and 4 bases from J; junction bases left unmatched: 13. CDR1 and CDR2 from the germline V gene are SEHNR and FQNEAQ (reference sequence). The CDR3 nucleotides are TGTGCCAGCTCTCCCGGCAGGGGGAATAGTAATGAAAAACTGTTTTTT. Translated: CASSPGRGNSNEKLFF. The full variable domain, its missing parts supplied by reference TRBV7-9 and TRBJ1-4, is DTGVSQNPRHKITKRGQNVTFRCDPISEHNRLYWYRQTLGQGPEFLTYFQNEAQLEKSRLLSDRFSAERPKGSFSTLEIQRTEQGDSAMYLCASSPGRGNSNEKLFFGSGTQLSVL.

The chain couples TRBV18 to TRBJ2-3; 7 bases map to TRBD1. V trimming: 2 bases; J trimming: 0 bases; junction bases outside the gene matches: 5. Germline lookup yields CDR1 KGHSH and CDR2 LQKENI. The CDR3 is 16 amino acids. CDR3 in amino acids: CASSPTTGLSTDTQYF. In DNA, the CDR3 is TGTGCCAGCTCACCAACGACAGGGCTTAGCACAGATACGCAGTATTTT.

The chain employs TRBV19 and TRBJ1-5, with TRBD1 matching over 7 bases. The CDR3 has 17 residues. Germline CDR1 is LNHDA and CDR2 is SQIVND (reference sequence). V was pared by 7 bases and J by 0 bases, with 12 bases of the junction left unmatched. The CDR3 DNA reads TGTGCCAGTATCCCAGACAGGGTGGGTAATAGCAATCAGCCCCAGCATTTT. It yields the protein CASIPDRVGNSNQPQHF.

CDR3 sequence (DNA): TGCGCCAGCAGCTCCGGACATACATCCACAGATACGCAGTATTTT. Amino acids: CASSSGHTSTDTQYF. The chain is built from TRBV5-1 and TRBJ2-3; possible D gene TRBD1, 5 bases. The CDR3 runs 15 residues. Trimming stripped 3 bases from V and 2 bases from J, with 13 bases between. From germline, CDR1 is SGHRS and CDR2 YFSETQ. Variable domain in full (rest from reference TRBV5-1 and TRBJ2-3): KAGVTQTPRYLIKTRGQQVTLSCSPISGHRSVSWYQQTPGQGLQFLFEYFSETQRNKGNFPGRFSGRQFSNSRSEMNVSTLELGDSALYLCASSSGHTSTDTQYFGPGTRLTVL.

The genes are TRBV28 and TRBJ2-3, with TRBD2 identical over 8 bases. The CDR3 has 15 residues. The ends lost 6 bases at V and 4 bases at J; junction bases unmatched: 9. Germline-derived CDR1 and CDR2 are MDHEN and SYDVKM. The CDR3 loop reads CASRQAGDPSDTQYF. The CDR3 DNA reads TGTGCCAGCAGGCAAGCGGGAGACCCCTCAGATACGCAGTATTTT.

The CDR3 spells CASRDTSGSSYEQYF. CDR3 coding DNA: TGCGCCAGCAGAGATACTAGCGGGTCCTCCTACGAGCAGTACTTC. This sequence joins TRBV5-1 and TRBJ2-7; 9 bases fit TRBD2. CDR1 SGHRS and CDR2 YFSETQ come from the germline V gene. The CDR3 runs 15 residues. The J segment lost 0 bases and the V segment lost 5 bases, leaving 6 bases of the junction unmatched.

The DNA of the CDR3 is TGTGCCAGCAGCTTAGGAGCGGGAGGGAACATTCAGTACTTC. Protein product: CASSLGAGGNIQYF. The rearrangement joins TRBV7-9 to TRBJ2-4, with 10 bases matching TRBD2. V gave up 1 base and J gave up 7 bases; unmatched junction bases: 1. CDR3 length: 14 amino acids. Per the germline V gene, CDR1 is SEHNR and CDR2 is FQNEAQ (reference sequence).

The chain uses TRBV5-8 and TRBJ1-6; D remains ambiguous. There are 16 residues in the CDR3. Trimming stripped 0 bases from V and 4 bases from J, with 11 bases between. Germline lookup yields CDR1 SGHTS and CDR2 YDEGEE. The DNA for the CDR3 is TGTGCCAGCAGCTTGGGCGGGGAACGGTATAATTCACCCCTCCACTTT. The encoded protein is CASSLGGERYNSPLHF.

This clone came up a few times. J is TRBJ2-7 and V is TRBV7-3, with 10 bases fitting TRBD1. Trimming took 2 bases from V and 3 from J; bases not matched to a gene: 4. The CDR3 sequence is 15 residues long. Germline assignment: CDR1 SGHTA and CDR2 FQGTGA. CDR3: CASSLRTGGNYEQYF. The CDR3 coding sequence is TGTGCCAGCAGCTTACGGACAGGGGGAAACTACGAGCAGTACTTC.

The chain couples TRBV5-1 to TRBJ1-2; 7 positions agree with TRBD1. V lost 1 base to trimming and J lost 5 bases; unmatched junction nucleotides: 8. Germline V gene data show CDR1 as SGHRS and CDR2 as YFSETQ. The CDR3 spans 15 residues. This CDR3 is CASSLFGTANYGYTF. The DNA for the CDR3 is TGCGCCAGCAGCTTGTTTGGGACAGCCAATTATGGCTACACCTTC.

This rearrangement joins TRBV28 to TRBJ2-7, with D perhaps TRBD1 (5 bases). The V gene's germline CDR1 is MDHEN and CDR2 SYDVKM. Trimming pared 2 bases from V and 5 bases from J, leaving 16 bases between. CDR3 length: 15 residues. The CDR3 region is CASSLAGYRRHEQYF. CDR3 sequence (DNA): TGTGCCAGCAGTTTAGCAGGTTACAGGCGCCACGAGCAGTACTTC. Full variable domain (missing parts from reference TRBV28 and TRBJ2-7): DVKVTQSSRYLVKRTGEKVFLECVQDMDHENMFWYRQDPGLGLRLIYFSYDVKMKEKGDIPEGYSVSREKKERFSLILESASTNQTSMYLCASSLAGYRRHEQYFGPGTRLTVT.

The J gene is TRBJ1-1, the V gene TRBV7-2, with D possibly matching TRBD1 (5 bases). Germline assignment: CDR1 SGHTA and CDR2 FQGNSA. V was shortened by 2 bases and J by 3 bases, with 7 bases between the two germline ends. The length of the CDR3 is 13 residues. The CDR3 spells CASSLPGHTEAFF. CDR3 coding DNA: TGTGCCAGCAGCTTACCAGGGCACACTGAAGCTTTCTTT.

The chain combines TRBV5-4 with TRBJ2-5, with 7 nucleotides matching TRBD1. The V and J ends lost 3 bases and 5 bases, in that order; junction bases with no gene match: 7. CDR3 size: 14 residues. The germline CDR1 and CDR2 sequences are SGHNT and YYREEE (reference sequence). The CDR3 DNA reads as TGTGCCAGCAGCTCAACACAGGGGCCGGAGACCCAGTACTTC. Protein: CASSSTQGPETQYF.

This chain connects TRBV11-2 to TRBJ2-3, with D perhaps TRBD2 (6 bases). Germline-derived CDR1 and CDR2 are SGHAT and FQNNGV. V was trimmed by 5 bases and J by 5 bases, leaving 11 bases between them. CDR3 length equals 13 residues. The CDR3 sequence is CASSLMGGDTQYF. For the CDR3, the DNA is TGTGCCAGCAGCCTGATGGGGGGAGATACGCAGTATTTT.

V and J are TRBV27 and TRBJ2-7; D gene uncertain. With 2 bases removed from V and 2 bases from J, the gap between germline ends came to 13 bases. Per germline, CDR1 MNHEY and CDR2 SMNVEV (reference sequence). The CDR3 is 15 amino acids. CDR3 region: CASSLTSLSTYEQYF. DNA of the CDR3: TGTGCCAGCAGTTTAACTTCTCTGTCTACCTACGAGCAGTACTTC.

For the CDR3, the DNA is TGTGCCTGGAGTGTACAGGCTAATGCTGCTTTCTTT. This translates into CAWSVQANAAFF. J is TRBJ1-1 and V is TRBV30, with a possible D match to TRBD1 (5 bases). V was pared by 0 bases and J by 11 bases, with 13 bases between. This CDR3 has 12 amino acids. CDR1 and CDR2 from the germline V gene are GTSNPN and SVGIG (reference sequence).

The chain combines TRBV5-1 with TRBJ2-7, with 7 bases aligning to TRBD2. V trimming: 1 base; J trimming: 7 bases; junction bases outside the gene matches: 5. CDR3 length: 13 residues. The germline CDR1 and CDR2 sequences are SGHRS and YFSETQ. CDR3 sequence: CASSLTTAGEQYF. DNA of the CDR3: TGCGCCAGCAGCTTGACGACAGCGGGAGAGCAGTACTTC.

This rearrangement joins TRBV28 to TRBJ2-1, with D perhaps matching TRBD1 (5 bases). The CDR3 is 13 residues long. V lost 6 bases to trimming and J lost 2 bases, with 8 bases between them. Per the germline V gene, CDR1 is MDHEN and CDR2 is SYDVKM. In DNA form, the CDR3 reads TGTGCCAGCAGCCTAGGGGCCTACAATGAGCAGTTCTTC. As protein: CASSLGAYNEQFF. The full variable domain, its missing parts supplied by reference TRBV28 and TRBJ2-1, is DVKVTQSSRYLVKRTGEKVFLECVQDMDHENMFWYRQDPGLGLRLIYFSYDVKMKEKGDIPEGYSVSREKKERFSLILESASTNQTSMYLCASSLGAYNEQFFGPGTRLTVL.

This chain links TRBV4-1 with TRBJ1-3; TRBD1 aligns across 8 bases. V was pared by 4 bases and J by 4 bases, with 9 bases of the junction left unmatched. The CDR3 totals 16 residues. Germline CDR1 and CDR2: MGHRA and YSYEKL. Here the CDR3 DNA reads TGCGCCAGCAGCCTAGAAGGAACAGGGGGAGGAAACACCATATATTTT. Translated: CASSLEGTGGGNTIYF.

This clone was seen more than once but under ten times. The chain links TRBV28 to TRBJ1-5; the D gene is possibly TRBD1 (5 bases). CDR3 length: 13 residues. V lost 7 bases and J lost 5, with 12 bases in between. Germline loops: CDR1 MDHEN, CDR2 SYDVKM. CDR3 nucleotides: TGTGCCAGCACCCCGGGGGAGTATCAGCCCCAGCATTTT. This translates into CASTPGEYQPQHF.

The CDR3: CASVTGGRTQYF. The CDR3 DNA reads as TGTGCCAGCGTCACGGGAGGACGTACGCAGTATTTT. This chain uses TRBV28 with TRBJ2-3; 7 positions agree with TRBD2. CDR1 MDHEN and CDR2 SYDVKM come from the germline V gene. The CDR3 runs 12 residues. J gave up 8 bases and V 8 bases, and 7 bases lay outside the gene matches.

V usage is TRBV5-4 and J usage is TRBJ1-2; the match to TRBD1 covers 7 bases. In germline, CDR1 is SGHNT, CDR2 YYREEE (reference sequence). V dropped 3 bases and J dropped 4; count of bases not matched to a gene: 6. The CDR3 sequence is 14 residues long. The CDR3 bases are TGTGCCAGCAGCTCCGGACAGGCTAGCTATGGCTACACCTTC. Translated, it gives CASSSGQASYGYTF.